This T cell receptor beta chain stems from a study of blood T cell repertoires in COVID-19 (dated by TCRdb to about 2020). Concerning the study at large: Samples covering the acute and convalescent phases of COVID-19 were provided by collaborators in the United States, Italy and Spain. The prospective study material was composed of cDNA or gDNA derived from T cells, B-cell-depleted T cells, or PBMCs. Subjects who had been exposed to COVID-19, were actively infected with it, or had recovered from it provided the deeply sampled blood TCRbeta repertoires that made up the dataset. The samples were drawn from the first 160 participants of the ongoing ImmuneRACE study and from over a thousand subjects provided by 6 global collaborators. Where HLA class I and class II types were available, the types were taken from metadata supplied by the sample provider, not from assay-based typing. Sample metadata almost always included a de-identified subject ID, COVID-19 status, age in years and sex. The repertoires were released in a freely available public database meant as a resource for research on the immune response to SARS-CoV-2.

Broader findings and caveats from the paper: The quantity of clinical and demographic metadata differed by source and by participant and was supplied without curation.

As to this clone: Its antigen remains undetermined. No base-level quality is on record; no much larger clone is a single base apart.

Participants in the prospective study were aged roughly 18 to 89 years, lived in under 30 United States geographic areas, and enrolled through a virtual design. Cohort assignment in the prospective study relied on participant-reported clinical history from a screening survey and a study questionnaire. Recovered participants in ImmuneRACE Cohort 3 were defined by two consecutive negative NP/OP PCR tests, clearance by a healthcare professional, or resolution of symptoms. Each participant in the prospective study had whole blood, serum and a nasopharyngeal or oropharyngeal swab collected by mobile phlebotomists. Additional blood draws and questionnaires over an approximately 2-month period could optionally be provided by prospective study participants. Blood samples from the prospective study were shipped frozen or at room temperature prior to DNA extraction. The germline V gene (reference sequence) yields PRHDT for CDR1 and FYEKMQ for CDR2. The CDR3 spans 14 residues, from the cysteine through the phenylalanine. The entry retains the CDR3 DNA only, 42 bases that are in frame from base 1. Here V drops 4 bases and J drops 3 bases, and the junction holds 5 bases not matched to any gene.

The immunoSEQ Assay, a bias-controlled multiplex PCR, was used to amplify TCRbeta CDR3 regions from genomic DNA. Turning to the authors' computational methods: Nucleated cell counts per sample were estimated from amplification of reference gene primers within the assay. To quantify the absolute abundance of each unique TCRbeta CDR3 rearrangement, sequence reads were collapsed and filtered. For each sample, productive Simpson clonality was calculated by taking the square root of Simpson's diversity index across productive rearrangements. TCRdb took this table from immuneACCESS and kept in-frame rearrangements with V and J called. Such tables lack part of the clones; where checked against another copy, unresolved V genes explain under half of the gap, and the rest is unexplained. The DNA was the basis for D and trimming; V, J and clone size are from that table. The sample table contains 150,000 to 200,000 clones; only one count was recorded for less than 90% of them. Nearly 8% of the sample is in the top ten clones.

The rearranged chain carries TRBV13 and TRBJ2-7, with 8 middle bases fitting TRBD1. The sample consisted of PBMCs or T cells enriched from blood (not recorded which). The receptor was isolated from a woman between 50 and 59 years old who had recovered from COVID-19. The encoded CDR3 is CASSSGQGIYEQYF. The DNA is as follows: TGTGCCAGCAGCTCCGGACAGGGAATCTACGAGCAGTACTTC.